This T cell receptor (beta chain) is drawn from a study of control samples from healthy donors and cancer patients. Produced via immunoSEQ multiplex PCR; TCRdb's table is partial and in-frame only. The data show about 85,000 clones, approximately 90% seen once. V shed 0 bases and J shed 5 bases, with 6 bases lying between them. This CDR3 is 13 amino acids long. Germline CDR1 and CDR2: SGHRS and YFSETQ. The sequencing input was blood. This TCR was recovered from a woman aged 18-29 years in good health. V and J are TRBV5-1 and TRBJ2-1; D not certain. The chain's CDR3 is CASSLGPDNEQFF. In DNA form, the CDR3 reads TGCGCCAGCAGCTTGGGGCCCGACAATGAGCAGTTCTTC.